This TCR beta chain was captured by sequencing in a study of cytomegalovirus exposure and HLA in healthy donors. PCR employed 60 Vbeta and 13 Jbeta primers. Source study methods: A later analysis counted tens of millions of unique TCR beta chains, about 10 million shared. Some clones are missing from TCRdb's copy, which holds only in-frame ones; the method was immunoSEQ multiplex PCR. The V and J calls and clone size are taken from that table; D and trimming were inferred from the DNA. In the table there are under 40,000 clones, around 81% of which are singletons. The V gene end was trimmed by 2 bases and the J gene end by 1 base; junction bases not matched to a gene: 9. Germline CDR1 and CDR2: MDHEN and SYDVKM. The CDR3 extends over 18 amino acids.

The sequence derives from a woman between 40 and 55 years old in good health and CMV-seronegative. Material for sequencing was PBMCs. This chain links TRBV28 with TRBJ2-5, with TRBD2 matching 11 bases. The CDR3: CASSLLLRLAGSQETQYF. The CDR3 DNA sequence: TGTGCCAGCAGTTTACTACTCCGACTAGCGGGGAGCCAAGAGACCCAGTACTTC. The full variable domain, rest sourced from reference TRBV28 and TRBJ2-5, is DVKVTQSSRYLVKRTGEKVFLECVQDMDHENMFWYRQDPGLGLRLIYFSYDVKMKEKGDIPEGYSVSREKKERFSLILESASTNQTSMYLCASSLLLRLAGSQETQYFGPGTRLLVL.